A single sample is the source of the 3 T cell receptor beta chains below, sequenced in a study of response to subunit inactivated influenza vaccine (dated by TCRdb to between 2018 and 2020). Library prep was done by RT-PCR. The reads were generated on an Illumina HiSeq 2500. TCRdb reworked the public reads: Q25 trimming with fastp, MiXCR clone assembly, productive beta chains retained. Entries that share a CDR3 protein sequence are merged under the most common genes and DNA. The sample yields 500,000 to 550,000 distinct CDR3 sequences; roughly 7.9% were counted once. Of the sample, roughly 13% is held by the ten largest clones. The material sequenced was PBMCs from blood, taken approximately 25 months after vaccination. These receptors came from a man aged 45-69 years who received an inactivated influenza vaccine. Donor details come from another sample of the same person, matched by shared clones.

V is TRBV4-2 and J is TRBJ2-7; no firm D call. Deletions cut 1 base from V and 4 bases from J, with 8 bases between. Germline V gene lookup returns CDR1 LGHNA and CDR2 YNFKEQ. The CDR3 totals 13 residues. CDR3 region: CASSQAASYEQYF. The CDR3 DNA is TGTGCCAGCAGCCAAGCCGCAAGTTACGAGCAGTACTTC.

This clonotype was recorded at least ten times. The genes are TRBV7-6 and TRBJ2-2; D gene uncertain. The CDR3 is 14 amino acids. Germline assignment: CDR1 SGHVS and CDR2 FNYEAQ. Trimming left V 1 base short and J 3 bases short, with 6 bases between. In DNA form, the CDR3 reads TGTGCCAGCAGCTTAGGTGCCGACACCGGGGAGCTGTTTTTT. It translates to CASSLGADTGELFF.

A few counts support this clonotype. The V and J genes are TRBV27 and TRBJ2-5, with D maybe TRBD2 (5 bases). CDR1 is MNHEY and CDR2 is SMNVEV in the germline V gene (reference sequence). The CDR3 sequence is 13 residues long. The V end was cut by 5 bases, the J end by 7 bases, with 14 bases between. As DNA, the CDR3 is TGTGCCAGCAGTCCTATAGCTCGGGGGACCCAGTACTTC. It yields the protein CASSPIARGTQYF.